A selection of T cell receptor beta chains follows, all from one sample in a study of blood T cell repertoires in COVID-19. TCRdb keeps only in-frame clones here, not all; method: immunoSEQ multiplex PCR. The sample includes 200,000 to 300,000 clones, approximately 86% of them seen just once. Material for sequencing was peripheral blood. The source is a man of 80 years or more with acute or convalescent COVID-19. The CDR3 runs from the conserved cysteine through the conserved F or W. D genes are given only for firm matches. Size is stated for part of the rows, as once, few or many counts, or as a class when the clone is expanded.

J gene	clone size	D gene	V gene	CDR3 protein	CDR3 DNA
TRBJ1-4	.	.	TRBV6-6	CASSGSGRPNEKLFF	TGTGCCAGCAGTGGGTCCGGGAGACCTAATGAAAAACTGTTTTTT
TRBJ1-6	.	.	TRBV2	CASKAGQSYNSPLHF	TGTGCCAGCAAGGCAGGGCAGAGTTATAATTCACCCCTCCACTTT
TRBJ2-7	.	TRBD2	TRBV7-2	CASSLGGGTSAPYEQYF	TGTGCCAGCAGCTTAGGGGGTGGAACTAGCGCTCCCTACGAGCAGTACTTC
TRBJ2-7	few	TRBD2	TRBV29-1	CSATSVSYEQYF	TGCAGCGCGACTAGCGTATCCTACGAGCAGTACTTC
TRBJ2-7	.	.	TRBV10-3	CAISEGQTRDEQYF	TGTGCCATCAGTGAGGGGCAGACTAGGGACGAGCAGTACTTC
TRBJ1-2	once	TRBD1	TRBV5-1	CASSPGQESGYTF	TGCGCCAGCAGCCCTGGACAGGAAAGCGGCTACACCTTC
TRBJ2-3	.	.	TRBV9	CASSGLTGSGNTQYF	TGTGCCAGCAGCGGTTTAACAGGATCTGGGAATACGCAGTATTTT
TRBJ1-1	.	.	TRBV4-1	CASSQVGQPNTEAFF	TGCGCCAGCAGCCAAGTAGGACAGCCGAACACTGAAGCTTTCTTT
TRBJ2-1	.	TRBD2	TRBV7-3	CASSGTTDNEQFF	TGTGCCAGCAGCGGGACTACCGACAATGAGCAGTTCTTC
TRBJ2-2	.	.	TRBV5-1	CASSSRQGGTGELFF	TGCGCCAGCAGCTCCCGACAGGGAGGCACCGGGGAGCTGTTTTTT
TRBJ1-3	.	.	TRBV5-1	CASSLQDGSSGNTIYF	TGCGCCAGCAGCCTCCAGGACGGGAGCTCTGGAAACACCATATATTTT
TRBJ1-6	.	TRBD1	TRBV28	CASRRQGARNSPLHF	TGTGCCAGCAGACGACAGGGGGCGCGGAATTCACCCCTCCACTTT
TRBJ2-1	.	TRBD2	TRBV7-9	CASSLASGSGRATKRFF	TGTGCCAGCAGCTTGGCTAGCGGGAGTGGCCGAGCTACGAAGCGGTTCTTC
TRBJ2-1	.	TRBD2	TRBV11-2	CASSAGGNEQFF	TGTGCCAGCAGCGCGGGAGGCAATGAGCAGTTCTTC
TRBJ2-3	.	TRBD2	TRBV18	CASSPGLAGTVRTDTQYF	TGTGCCAGCTCACCGGGACTAGCGGGAACAGTCCGCACAGATACGCAGTATTTT
TRBJ1-1	.	.	TRBV5-1	CASRRGGPNTEAFF	TGCGCCAGCAGGAGGGGGGGCCCGAACACTGAAGCTTTCTTT
TRBJ2-1	.	.	TRBV6-5	CASSYSDGTSYNEQFF	TGTGCCAGCAGTTACTCGGACGGGACATCCTACAATGAGCAGTTCTTC
TRBJ1-2	.	.	TRBV18	CASSPQVKGHYGYTF	TGTGCCAGCTCACCACAAGTCAAGGGGCACTATGGCTACACCTTC
TRBJ1-1	.	.	TRBV4-1	CASSQMTALNTEAFF	TGCGCCAGCAGCCAAATGACAGCACTGAACACTGAAGCTTTCTTT
TRBJ1-2	.	TRBD1	TRBV7-2	CATRTDRADYGYTF	TGTGCCACTAGGACTGACAGGGCGGACTATGGCTACACCTTC
TRBJ1-1	.	TRBD1	TRBV3-1/TRBV3-2	CASSQSGTGSTEAFF	TGTGCCAGCAGCCAATCCGGGACAGGCAGCACTGAAGCTTTCTTT
TRBJ1-3	.	.	TRBV2	CASSSNSIFGNTIYF	TGTGCCAGCAGTAGTAACAGCATATTTGGAAACACCATATATTTT
TRBJ2-1	.	.	TRBV4-1	CASSQDPGQPYNEQFF	TGCGCCAGCAGCCAAGACCCTGGACAGCCTTACAATGAGCAGTTCTTC
TRBJ1-4	.	.	TRBV5-8	CASSSGRGSEKLFF	TGTGCCAGCAGCTCGGGACGGGGGAGTGAAAAACTGTTTTTT
TRBJ2-2	.	.	TRBV12-3/TRBV12-4	CASTLWGPGELFF	TGTGCCAGCACCCTTTGGGGCCCCGGGGAGCTGTTTTTT
TRBJ1-2	.	TRBD1	TRBV6-1	CASSDRDRGGYTF	TGTGCCAGCAGTGACCGGGACAGGGGTGGCTACACCTTC
TRBJ2-2	once	.	TRBV15	CATSRDGPAINTGELFF	TGTGCCACCAGCAGAGATGGGCCAGCCATTAACACCGGGGAGCTGTTTTTT
TRBJ1-1	.	TRBD1	TRBV6-5	CASSLGQDFNTEAFF	TGTGCCAGCAGCCTGGGACAGGACTTTAACACTGAAGCTTTCTTT
TRBJ2-2	few	.	TRBV9	CASSVRVSGELFF	TGTGCCAGCAGCGTCCGTGTTTCCGGGGAGCTGTTTTTT
TRBJ2-2	.	.	TRBV19	CASTRMAGAGELFF	TGTGCCAGTACGAGAATGGCCGGGGCCGGGGAGCTGTTTTTT
TRBJ1-1	.	TRBD1	TRBV2	CASSETGAGGAFF	TGTGCCAGCAGTGAAACAGGGGCCGGGGGAGCTTTCTTT
TRBJ2-1	.	TRBD1	TRBV18	CASSPPGQGTGDEQFF	TGTGCCAGCTCACCTCCGGGACAGGGGACTGGTGATGAGCAGTTCTTC
TRBJ1-1	.	.	TRBV12-3/TRBV12-4	CASSTTAGTEAFF	TGTGCCAGCAGCACGACAGCGGGCACTGAAGCTTTCTTT
TRBJ2-7	.	.	TRBV7-6	CASSFFRAGESYEQYF	TGTGCCAGCAGTTTCTTTCGAGCGGGCGAGTCCTACGAGCAGTACTTC
TRBJ1-4	.	TRBD1	TRBV19	CASSSTGGGYELFF	TGTGCCAGTAGTTCAACAGGGGGAGGCTACGAACTGTTTTTT
TRBJ1-3	few	.	TRBV5-1	CASSQLGGLPGNTIYF	TGCGCCAGCAGCCAATTGGGGGGGCTACCCGGAAACACCATATATTTT
TRBJ1-2	.	.	TRBV6-5	CASSYRGGYTF	TGTGCCAGCAGTTACAGGGGTGGCTACACCTTC
TRBJ2-7	.	TRBD2	TRBV6-5	CASSRPGLPYEQYF	TGTGCCAGCAGTAGACCGGGACTACCCTACGAGCAGTACTTC
TRBJ2-7	once	TRBD1	TRBV19	CASSPAQGVGEQYF	TGTGCCAGTAGCCCGGCACAGGGGGTGGGGGAGCAGTACTTC
TRBJ2-1	.	TRBD2	TRBV29-1	CSVAAGGYNEQFF	TGCAGCGTTGCAGCGGGGGGGTACAATGAGCAGTTCTTC
TRBJ1-5	.	.	TRBV6-4	CASSPEARQPQHF	TGTGCCAGCAGCCCCGAAGCCCGGCAGCCCCAGCATTTT
TRBJ1-4	.	.	TRBV11-2	CASSVEGGWKTNEKLFF	TGTGCCAGCAGCGTAGAGGGGGGTTGGAAAACTAATGAAAAACTGTTTTTT
TRBJ1-5	.	.	TRBV27	CASSLRGFNQPQHF	TGTGCCAGCAGTTTACGAGGGTTTAATCAGCCCCAGCATTTT
TRBJ1-5	.	.	TRBV6-2/TRBV6-3	CASSFLEGNQPQHF	TGTGCCAGCAGCTTCCTGGAGGGAAATCAGCCCCAGCATTTT
TRBJ1-5	.	.	TRBV2	CASSRANQPQHF	TGTGCCAGCAGCAGGGCCAATCAGCCCCAGCATTTT
TRBJ1-6	.	.	TRBV6-2/TRBV6-3	CASSSRTLHF	TGTGCCAGCAGTTCGAGGACCCTCCACTTT
TRBJ1-2	.	TRBD1	TRBV27	CASSLTGGEYGYTF	TGTGCCAGCAGTTTGACAGGGGGGGAGTATGGCTACACCTTC
TRBJ2-5	.	TRBD1	TRBV7-2	CASSQTGGVETQYF	TGTGCCAGCAGCCAGACAGGGGGCGTCGAGACCCAGTACTTC
TRBJ1-2	.	.	TRBV28	CASSFRQMAYGYTF	TGTGCCAGCAGTTTCCGACAGATGGCTTATGGCTACACCTTC
TRBJ2-1	.	TRBD2	TRBV9	CASSVGTSGEQFF	TGTGCCAGCAGCGTAGGGACTAGCGGAGAGCAGTTCTTC
TRBJ1-1	.	TRBD1	TRBV5-1	CASSLAGTVSNTEAFF	TGCGCCAGCAGCTTGGCCGGGACAGTATCGAACACTGAAGCTTTCTTT
TRBJ1-2	.	TRBD1	TRBV7-6	CASSRGQGANYGYTF	TGTGCCAGCAGCAGGGGACAGGGTGCTAACTATGGCTACACCTTC
TRBJ1-1	.	.	TRBV6-6	CASSYLLTGEAFF	TGTGCCAGCAGTTATTTACTGACAGGAGAAGCTTTCTTT